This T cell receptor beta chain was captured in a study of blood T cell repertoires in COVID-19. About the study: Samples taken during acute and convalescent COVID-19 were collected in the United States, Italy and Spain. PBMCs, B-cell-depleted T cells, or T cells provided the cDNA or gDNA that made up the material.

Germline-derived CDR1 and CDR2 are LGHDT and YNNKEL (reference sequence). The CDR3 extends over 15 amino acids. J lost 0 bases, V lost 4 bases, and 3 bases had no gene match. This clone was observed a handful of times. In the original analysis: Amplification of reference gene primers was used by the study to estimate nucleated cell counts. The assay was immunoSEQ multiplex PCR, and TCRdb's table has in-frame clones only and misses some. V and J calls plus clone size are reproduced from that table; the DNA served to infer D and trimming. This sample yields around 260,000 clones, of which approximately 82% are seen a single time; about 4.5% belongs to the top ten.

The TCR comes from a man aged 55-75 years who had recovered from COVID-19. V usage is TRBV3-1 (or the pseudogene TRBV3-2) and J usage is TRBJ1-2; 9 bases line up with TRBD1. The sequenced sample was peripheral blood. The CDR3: CASSPGTGTNYGYTF. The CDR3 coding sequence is TGTGCCAGCAGCCCCGGGACAGGGACTAACTATGGCTACACCTTC.